This is a list of T cell receptor beta chains from one sample in a study of neurological immune-mediated disorders. TCRdb processed the 5' RACE reads anew with MiXCR; each CDR3 protein has one entry. The repertoire holds about 60,000 distinct CDR3 sequences, 3% to 4% seen once, with roughly 2% in the top ten. Sequencing was done on a sample of PBMCs. These TCRs come from a woman aged 45-59 years with multiple sclerosis. Both conserved end residues are part of each CDR3. A D gene is named only where the DNA matches it firmly. The size field is filled for only some rows; it gives once, few, many or a size class.

clone size	D gene	J gene	V gene	CDR3 DNA	CDR3 protein
many	TRBD2	TRBJ2-7	TRBV5-5	TGTGCCAGCAGCTTGGTCGGGAGGGCCTACGAGCAGTACTTC	CASSLVGRAYEQYF
many	NA	TRBJ2-5	TRBV7-3	TGTGCCAGCAGCTCAACAGCACAAGAGACCCAGTACTTC	CASSSTAQETQYF
NA	NA	TRBJ2-4	TRBV5-5	TGTGCCAGCAGCATACACAACAGGGCGCAAAACATTCAGTACTTC	CASSIHNRAQNIQYF
many	NA	TRBJ2-5	TRBV7-2	TGTGCCAGCAGCCCCCCAGGGGTACAAGAGACCCAGTACTTC	CASSPPGVQETQYF
many	NA	TRBJ2-7	TRBV7-2	TGTGCCAGCAGCTTGGTCCGGCTCGAGCAGTACTTC	CASSLVRLEQYF
few	TRBD1	TRBJ2-7	TRBV11-3	TGTGCCAGCAGTCCACCAGGGGGCCTGTACGAGCAGTACTTC	CASSPPGGLYEQYF
NA	TRBD2	TRBJ2-2	TRBV10-3	TGTGCCATCAGGGGAGCCAGACTAGCGGAGAACACCGGGGAGCTGTTTTTT	CAIRGARLAENTGELFF
many	NA	TRBJ1-5	TRBV27	TGTGCCAGCAGTTTTGGGAATCAGCCCCAGAATTTT	CASSFGNQPQNF
many	NA	TRBJ2-2	TRBV3-1	TGTGCCAGCAGCCCAACCAGCACCGGGGAGCTGTTTTTT	CASSPTSTGELFF
many	NA	TRBJ1-5	TRBV27	TGTGCCAGCAGTTCGGGGAGCAATCAGCCCCAGCATTTT	CASSSGSNQPQHF
many	NA	TRBJ2-2	TRBV2	TGTGCCAGCTTGGCAACGAACACCGGGGAGCTGTTTTTT	CASLATNTGELFF
many	NA	TRBJ2-1	TRBV5-1	TGCGCCAGCAGCCCAGGGGGGGTTCTCTCCTACAATGAGCAGTTCTTC	CASSPGGVLSYNEQFF
many	TRBD1	TRBJ2-1	TRBV10-3	TGTGCCATCAGTAGATCCGGGACAGGGTACAATGAGCAGTTCTTC	CAISRSGTGYNEQFF
many	TRBD1	TRBJ1-2	TRBV5-1	TGCGCCAGCAGCCCAGGACAGGGGGCGGAAGGCTACACCTTC	CASSPGQGAEGYTF
many	NA	TRBJ2-1	TRBV7-3	TGTGCCAGCAGCTTCGGAGTGCATGAGCAGTTCTTC	CASSFGVHEQFF
many	NA	TRBJ1-2	TRBV20-1	TGCAGTGCTAGAGATTATCGGGCTGGAGTTATTGATGGCTACACCTTC	CSARDYRAGVIDGYTF
many	NA	TRBJ1-1	TRBV6-2/TRBV6-3	TGTGCCAGCAGTCCCCTCGGCAGTTACACTGAAGCTTTCTTT	CASSPLGSYTEAFF
many	TRBD1	TRBJ1-2	TRBV10-3	TGTGCCATCAGTGACGGGACAGGGAGAACTAACTATGGCTACACCTTC	CAISDGTGRTNYGYTF
many	TRBD2	TRBJ2-7	TRBV2	TGTGCCAGCACGTTAGCGGGACTCTCCTACGAGCAGTACTTC	CASTLAGLSYEQYF
many	TRBD1	TRBJ2-7	TRBV20-1	TGCAGTGCTAGTACAATTCACACAGGGGTCACGGAGCAGTACTTC	CSASTIHTGVTEQYF
many	TRBD2	TRBJ2-3	TRBV12-3/TRBV12-4	TGTGCCAGCAGTTCGGGTGGACTAGCGGGGCTCTATACGCAGTATTTT	CASSSGGLAGLYTQYF
many	NA	TRBJ2-3	TRBV7-9	TGTGCCAGCAGCTTAGGTTCTCTCCGCACAGATACGCAGTATTTT	CASSLGSLRTDTQYF
NA	NA	TRBJ1-5	TRBV7-9	TGTGCCAGCAGCTTAGGCGGACAGCCCCAGCATTTT	CASSLGGQPQHF
many	TRBD2	TRBJ2-1	TRBV10-3	TGTGCCACGGGGACTAGCGGGATAGCCTACAATGAGCAGTTCTTC	CATGTSGIAYNEQFF
NA	NA	TRBJ2-7	TRBV7-2	TGTGCCAGCAGCTCGCAGGGTGGCTACGAGCAGTACTTC	CASSSQGGYEQYF
many	NA	TRBJ2-1	TRBV7-3	TGTGCCAGCAGCCTACTAGGACTTGGCAATGAGCAGTTCTTC	CASSLLGLGNEQFF
many	TRBD1	TRBJ2-2	TRBV4-3	TGCGCCAGCAGCCATTACAAATACAGGGGGCAAGGGGAGCTGTTTTTT	CASSHYKYRGQGELFF
many	TRBD2	TRBJ2-5	TRBV27	TGTGCCAGCAGTTTATTAGCGGGGGAGACCCAGTACTTC	CASSLLAGETQYF
many	TRBD1	TRBJ1-4	TRBV20-1	TGCAGTGCTATGGACAGGGAGAAACTGTTTTTT	CSAMDREKLFF
many	NA	TRBJ1-2	TRBV29-1	TGCAGCGTTGGGGAGAGCTATGGCTACACCTTC	CSVGESYGYTF
many	TRBD2	TRBJ2-7	TRBV20-1	TGCAGTGCTAGAGATTTAGCGGGTATAAGCTCCTACGAGCAGTACTTC	CSARDLAGISSYEQYF
many	NA	TRBJ2-1	TRBV6-6	TGTGCCAGCACCCTAGGCCTGGCAGATTCCCAAAAGCGGCAGTTCTTC	CASTLGLADSQKRQFF
many	NA	TRBJ1-5	TRBV12-3/TRBV12-4	TGTGCCAGTCAGGGTTGGGGCAATCAGCCCCAGCATTTT	CASQGWGNQPQHF
many	NA	TRBJ1-2	TRBV20-1	TGCAGTGCTAGAGGATCCAGAGGCCTCTATGGCTACACCTTC	CSARGSRGLYGYTF
many	NA	TRBJ2-1	TRBV24-1	TGTGCCACCAGTGAACCCTCCAGAAATGAGCAGTTCTTC	CATSEPSRNEQFF
many	TRBD1	TRBJ2-3	TRBV12-5	TGTGCTAGTGGTTTACGGACAGGCCGCACAGATACGCAGTATTTT	CASGLRTGRTDTQYF